This T cell receptor beta chain is from a study of CD8 T cells in Susac syndrome (dated by TCRdb to the late 2010s). The study in broad terms: The study used repertoire sequencing to test whether antigen drove CD8+ T cell activation and differentiation in Susac syndrome.

Deletion took 2 bases off V and 7 bases off J, with a span of 15 bases between the germline ends. As encoded in the germline V gene, CDR1 is MGHRA while CDR2 is YSYEKL. The CDR3 spans 14 residues, from the cysteine through the phenylalanine. Left in the record is the CDR3 DNA by itself, 42 bases read in frame from the first base. Turning to this clonotype: No antigen is known for it. Base quality data are lacking; no much larger clone is found one base away.

General findings and caveats noted by the study authors: The number of individuals in the TCR sequencing and HLA analysis was acknowledged as relatively small.

Peripheral blood CD8+ and CD4+ T cells from healthy donors, Susac syndrome patients and multiple sclerosis patients were profiled by high-throughput TCR beta sequencing. The multiple sclerosis controls were treatment-naive patients who had stable or active relapsing-remitting disease and met the revised McDonald criteria. Bulk CD8+ and CD4+ T cells were purified magnetically by negative isolation, whereas CD8+ TEMRA cells were enriched by FACS. Blood was collected in EDTA tubes and processed within 24 hours, with PBMCs isolated through density gradient centrifugation. PBMCs intended for TCR sequencing were cryopreserved in liquid nitrogen and thawed later in a water bath at 37 degrees C. The sorted or isolated CD4+, CD8+ and CD8+ TEMRA cells reached a purity of at least 90%. RNA was extracted using the RNeasy kit, and about 0.45 to 1 ug of the RNA was reverse transcribed with random hexamers. The immunoSEQ multiplex PCR assay, which covers 54 Vbeta and 13 Jbeta segments, was used to amplify TCR beta CDR3 regions. PCR amplification bias was corrected using a synthetic template baseline for primer optimization and computational correction. On the study's bioinformatics: Reads were assigned to V, D and J genes according to IMGT and analyzed in immunoSEQ Analyzer, with only productive sequences retained. Clonality was computed as one minus Shannon entropy normalized by log2 of the number of productive unique sequences. Public and private clones were assessed among the 100 most prevalent clones of each patient and control. Clones were defined as Susac-specific if absent from the healthy and MS cohorts, from approximately 1,100 published viral clones and from other ImmuneACCESS disease sequences. The public reads were reanalyzed by TCRdb: fastp trimming at Q25, MiXCR alignment, in-frame beta chains only. Entries that share a CDR3 protein sequence are merged under the most common genes and DNA. These V and J calls are TCRdb output, not the study's own analysis. The sample data list 120,000 or so distinct CDR3 sequences, and about 94% of these were observed just once. 0.1% to 0.15% of the sample rests with the top ten.

The TCR originated in a human donor with multiple sclerosis. Sequenced: CD4+ T cells from PBMCs. The chain is assembled from TRBV4-1 and TRBJ2-7, with a tentative D call of TRBD1 or TRBD2, each matching 7 bases. The sequenced DNA is TGCGCCAGCAGCCAACAGGGGGGGGTGAGAGAGCAGTACTTC. Its protein is CASSQQGGVREQYF.